The rows below give T cell receptor beta chains drawn from one sample of a study of PD-1 blockade in mismatch repair-deficient tumors. Only in-frame clones appear in the TCRdb table, and some are missing; sequencing was by immunoSEQ multiplex PCR. The sample shows about 9,400 clones, about 85% of them seen only once. The sequenced sample was PBMCs, obtained almost 47 weeks after starting pembrolizumab. Receptors originate from an adult with mismatch repair-deficient cancer. CDR3s include the opening cysteine and the closing phenylalanine or tryptophan. D genes are given only for firm matches. Rows may omit the clone size; those that give it use once, few, many or a size class.

len	abundance	d_gene	v_gene	j_gene	CDR3aa	CDR3nt
13	-	-	TRBV27	TRBJ2-5	CASRRHNQETQYF	TGTGCCAGCAGGAGACATAACCAAGAGACCCAGTACTTC
16	-	TRBD2	TRBV9	TRBJ2-5	CASSPGASGSTETQYF	TGTGCCAGCAGCCCCGGTGCTAGCGGGAGTACAGAGACCCAGTACTTC
15	-	-	TRBV19	TRBJ2-7	CASSARQGMDYEQYF	TGTGCCAGTAGTGCCCGCCAGGGAATGGACTACGAGCAGTACTTC
15	-	TRBD2	TRBV5-1	TRBJ2-1	CASSSMGLAGDEQFF	TGCGCCAGCAGCTCGATGGGACTAGCGGGAGATGAGCAGTTCTTC
14	-	-	TRBV5-4	TRBJ2-2	CASSLFAGTGELFF	TGTGCCAGCAGCCTGTTTGCAGGGACCGGGGAGCTGTTTTTT
17	-	-	TRBV21-1	TRBJ2-7	CASSTFMGHPKSYEQYF	TGTGCCAGCAGCACCTTCATGGGACACCCCAAATCCTACGAGCAGTACTTC
14	-	TRBD2	TRBV2	TRBJ2-1	CASSDFAGGNEQFF	TGTGCCAGCAGTGACTTTGCGGGGGGCAATGAGCAGTTCTTC
15	-	-	TRBV30	TRBJ2-1	CAWRAKRLALYEQFF	TGTGCCTGGAGGGCCAAGCGCCTAGCGTTGTATGAGCAGTTCTTC
10	-	-	TRBV6-1	TRBJ2-2	CASSFGELFF	TGTGCCAGCAGCTTCGGGGAGCTGTTTTTT
14	-	-	TRBV18	TRBJ2-7	CASSPAGQYHEQYF	TGTGCCAGCTCACCAGCCGGACAGTACCACGAGCAGTACTTC
16	-	-	TRBV21-1	TRBJ1-2	CASSGRQGARGYGYTF	TGTGCCAGCAGCGGTCGACAGGGGGCGCGGGGCTATGGCTACACCTTC
11	-	-	TRBV28	TRBJ2-5	CASSVSRTQYF	TGTGCCAGCAGTGTCAGTCGGACCCAGTACTTC
14	-	-	TRBV30	TRBJ1-1	CAWTQPGKNTEAFF	TGTGCCTGGACTCAACCAGGAAAGAACACTGAAGCTTTCTTT
16	-	-	TRBV29-1	TRBJ2-1	CSSPGRGSGAYNEQFF	TGCAGCTCTCCCGGACGGGGTAGCGGCGCCTACAATGAGCAGTTCTTC
15	few	-	TRBV5-6	TRBJ1-1	CASSLAWTVGTEAFF	TGTGCCAGCAGCTTGGCCTGGACAGTGGGAACTGAAGCTTTCTTT
13	few	TRBD1	TRBV11-2	TRBJ1-1	CASSLTGGTEAFF	TGTGCCAGCAGCCTGACAGGGGGTACTGAAGCTTTCTTT
20	-	-	TRBV28	TRBJ2-1	CASSLLWDRGLAGAPDEQFF	TGTGCCAGCAGTTTACTTTGGGACAGGGGCCTAGCGGGAGCTCCGGATGAGCAGTTCTTC
16	-	TRBD2	TRBV19	TRBJ2-1	CASSPTSPPLYNEQFF	TGTGCCAGTAGTCCGACTAGCCCCCCCCTCTACAATGAGCAGTTCTTC
19	few	TRBD2	TRBV7-9	TRBJ2-1	CASSLGLLAGLSSYNEQFF	TGTGCCAGCAGCTTAGGTCTACTAGCGGGGCTTAGCTCCTACAATGAGCAGTTCTTC
15	once	-	TRBV16	TRBJ1-4	CASSQLASTNEKLFF	TGTGCCAGCAGCCAATTGGCATCAACTAATGAAAAACTGTTTTTT
13	-	-	TRBV2	TRBJ2-5	CASKGQPQETQYF	TGTGCCAGCAAGGGACAACCACAAGAGACCCAGTACTTC
12	-	-	TRBV7-2	TRBJ1-2	CASSLDGLGYTF	TGTGCCAGCAGCTTAGATGGACTCGGCTACACCTTC
14	few	TRBD2	TRBV7-3	TRBJ2-7	CASSRAGGSYEQYF	TGTGCCAGCAGCCGCGCGGGAGGTTCCTACGAGCAGTACTTC
15	-	TRBD1	TRBV15	TRBJ1-5	CATSRVGQGNQPQHF	TGTGCCACCAGCAGAGTTGGACAGGGAAATCAGCCCCAGCATTTT
14	-	-	TRBV5-1	TRBJ2-2	CASSLRGNTGELFF	TGCGCCAGCAGCTTGAGGGGGAACACCGGGGAGCTGTTTTTT
15	-	TRBD2	TRBV7-2	TRBJ2-7	CASSLRTSGSYEQYF	TGTGCCAGCAGCTTGCGGACTAGCGGGAGTTACGAGCAGTACTTC
17	-	TRBD2	TRBV7-9	TRBJ2-1	CASSLKRRTSGSNEQFF	TGTGCCAGCAGCCTAAAAAGACGGACTAGCGGGTCCAATGAGCAGTTCTTC
14	-	-	TRBV5-6	TRBJ2-5	CASSSGLYQETQYF	TGTGCCAGCAGCTCAGGACTGTACCAAGAGACCCAGTACTTC
15	-	TRBD2	TRBV6-5	TRBJ2-3	CASSLSGGRTDTQYF	TGTGCCAGCAGTCTTAGCGGGGGCCGCACAGATACGCAGTATTTT
15	few	TRBD2	TRBV4-2	TRBJ2-7	CASSETSGPTYEQYF	TGTGCCAGCAGCGAGACTAGCGGGCCCACCTACGAGCAGTACTTC
13	-	-	TRBV5-8	TRBJ1-2	CASSLAPSYGYTF	TGTGCCAGCAGCTTGGCCCCGTCCTATGGCTACACCTTC
12	-	TRBD1	TRBV6-1	TRBJ2-4	CASRDRGNIQYF	TGTGCCAGCAGAGACAGGGGTAACATTCAGTACTTC
13	-	TRBD1	TRBV30	TRBJ2-7	CAWSRDRYYEQYF	TGTGCCTGGAGTAGGGACAGATATTACGAGCAGTACTTC
14	-	-	TRBV7-3	TRBJ2-2	CASSRDRDTGELFF	TGTGCCAGCAGCCGTGACAGAGACACCGGGGAGCTGTTTTTT
15	-	-	TRBV19	TRBJ2-3	CASSIVPGGRDTQYF	TGTGCCAGTAGTATAGTCCCGGGGGGCCGAGATACGCAGTATTTT
15	-	-	TRBV5-6	TRBJ2-3	CASSLDRGTKDTQYF	TGTGCCAGCAGCTTGGACCGCGGTACAAAGGATACGCAGTATTTT
14	-	TRBD1	TRBV19	TRBJ2-7	CASSDRGQSHEQYF	TGTGCCAGTAGCGACAGGGGGCAAAGTCACGAGCAGTACTTC
14	-	-	TRBV5-5	TRBJ1-1	CASSLGASTGKAFF	TGTGCCAGCAGCTTGGGGGCCTCAACAGGGAAAGCTTTCTTT
15	once	TRBD2	TRBV5-8	TRBJ2-5	CASSRGTSGKETQYF	TGTGCCAGCAGCCGAGGGACTAGCGGGAAAGAGACCCAGTACTTC
16	-	-	TRBV12-1	TRBJ1-5	CASSPLSGGSNQPQHF	TGTGCCAGCAGCCCCCTTTCCGGGGGGAGCAATCAGCCCCAGCATTTT
16	-	TRBD2	TRBV18	TRBJ2-3	CASSPLLAGRTDTQYF	TGTGCCAGCTCACCTTTACTAGCGGGGCGCACAGATACGCAGTATTTT
13	-	-	TRBV4-2	TRBJ2-2	CASSPLSTGELFF	TGTGCCAGCAGCCCCCTATCCACCGGGGAGCTGTTTTTT
14	few	TRBD1	TRBV11-2	TRBJ1-6	CASTRAGGISPLHF	TGTGCCAGCACCCGGGCAGGGGGAATTTCACCCCTCCACTTT
15	-	-	TRBV27	TRBJ1-1	CASSFRGDGGTEAFF	TGTGCCAGCAGTTTCAGGGGCGATGGCGGCACTGAAGCTTTCTTT
15	-	TRBD2	TRBV7-9	TRBJ2-3	CASSLAGGRTDTQYF	TGTGCCAGCAGCTTGGCGGGAGGGCGCACAGATACGCAGTATTTT
14	-	-	TRBV5-1	TRBJ2-5	CASSLAAGQETQYF	TGCGCCAGCAGCTTGGCCGCGGGCCAAGAGACCCAGTACTTC
15	once	-	TRBV5-6	TRBJ2-6	CASSLIRVGANVLTF	TGTGCCAGCAGCTTGATTCGGGTTGGGGCCAACGTCCTGACTTTC
15	-	TRBD2	TRBV5-4	TRBJ2-2	CASSSSGRDTGELFF	TGTGCCAGCAGCTCGAGCGGGAGGGACACCGGGGAGCTGTTTTTT
14	-	-	TRBV27	TRBJ2-3	CASSYLRGTDTQYF	TGTGCCAGCAGTTATTTGCGTGGCACAGATACGCAGTATTTT
16	-	-	TRBV23-1	TRBJ2-7	CASSQWGEGARYEQYF	TGCGCCAGCAGTCAATGGGGTGAGGGCGCGAGGTACGAGCAGTACTTC
17	once	-	TRBV9	TRBJ1-6	CASSVGQVRSYNSPLHF	TGTGCCAGCAGCGTAGGACAGGTCAGGTCCTATAATTCACCCCTCCACTTT
16	-	TRBD2	TRBV4-1	TRBJ2-3	CASSLWTSGREDTQYF	TGCGCCAGCAGCCTTTGGACTAGCGGGAGGGAGGATACGCAGTATTTT
15	-	-	TRBV9	TRBJ2-1	CASSPLGLLYNEQFF	TGTGCCAGCAGCCCCCTGGGACTTCTATACAATGAGCAGTTCTTC
15	-	TRBD1	TRBV27	TRBJ1-4	CASSLLGTGDEKLFF	TGTGCCAGCAGTTTATTAGGGACAGGGGACGAAAAACTGTTTTTT
13	few	-	TRBV28	TRBJ1-5	CASRLGQRTDQHF	TGTGCCAGCAGGCTTGGACAGCGAACCGATCAGCATTTT